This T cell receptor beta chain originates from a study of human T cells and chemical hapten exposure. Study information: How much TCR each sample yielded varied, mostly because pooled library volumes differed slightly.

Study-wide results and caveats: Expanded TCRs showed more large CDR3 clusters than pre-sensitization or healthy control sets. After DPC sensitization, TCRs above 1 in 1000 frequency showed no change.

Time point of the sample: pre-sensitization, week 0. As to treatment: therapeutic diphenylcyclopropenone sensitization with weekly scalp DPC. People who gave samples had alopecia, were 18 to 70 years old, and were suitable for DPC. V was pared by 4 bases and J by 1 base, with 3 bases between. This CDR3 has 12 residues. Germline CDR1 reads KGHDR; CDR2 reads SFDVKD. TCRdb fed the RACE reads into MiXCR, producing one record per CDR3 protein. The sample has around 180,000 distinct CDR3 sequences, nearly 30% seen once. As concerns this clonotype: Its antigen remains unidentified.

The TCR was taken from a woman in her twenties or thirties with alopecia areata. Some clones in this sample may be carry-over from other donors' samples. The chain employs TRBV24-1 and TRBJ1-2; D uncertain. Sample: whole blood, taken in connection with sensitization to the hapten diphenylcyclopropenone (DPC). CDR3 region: CATSDSNYGYTF. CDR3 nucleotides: TGTGCCACCAGTGACAGTAACTATGGCTACACCTTC.